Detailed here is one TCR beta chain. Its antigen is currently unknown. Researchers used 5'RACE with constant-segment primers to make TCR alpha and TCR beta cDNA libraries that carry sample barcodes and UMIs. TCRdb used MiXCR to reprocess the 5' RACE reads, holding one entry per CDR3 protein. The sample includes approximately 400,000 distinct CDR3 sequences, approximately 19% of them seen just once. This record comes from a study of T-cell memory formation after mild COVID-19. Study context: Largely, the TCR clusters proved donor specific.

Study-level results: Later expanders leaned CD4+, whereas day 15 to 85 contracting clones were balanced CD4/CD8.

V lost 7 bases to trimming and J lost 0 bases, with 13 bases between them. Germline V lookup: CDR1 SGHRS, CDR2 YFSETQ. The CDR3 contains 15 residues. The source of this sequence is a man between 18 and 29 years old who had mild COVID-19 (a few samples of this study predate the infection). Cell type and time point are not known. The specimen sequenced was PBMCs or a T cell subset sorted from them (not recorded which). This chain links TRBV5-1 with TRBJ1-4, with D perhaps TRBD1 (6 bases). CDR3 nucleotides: TGCGCCAGCCAGACAGGCACAGCAACTAATGAAAAACTGTTTTTT. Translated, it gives CASQTGTATNEKLFF.